Listed below are T cell receptor beta chains from one sample, sequenced in a study of blood T cells in healthy people across ages. TCRdb recomputed calls from the 5' RACE reads with MiXCR, one row per CDR3 protein. There are 750,000 to 950,000 distinct CDR3 sequences in the sample; roughly 26% occur only once, and 3% lies in the top ten. These same data were also listed under a study on T cells of mothers and their children.

Source material: blood. Receptor source: a boy between 5 and 17 years old in good health. The CDR3 runs from the conserved cysteine through the conserved F or W. Each record gives: clone size, D gene, V gene, J gene, CDR3 DNA, CDR3 protein. D genes are given only for firm matches. Size is omitted from some rows. Given values are once, few, many or a class for expanded clones.

many	-	TRBV20-1	TRBJ1-1	TGCAGTGCTAGAGGCACCGGGAACACTGAAGCTTTCTTT	CSARGTGNTEAFF
-	-	TRBV20-1	TRBJ2-5	TGCAGTGCTAGAGGGGGCGGAGATCGAGAGACCCAGTACTTC	CSARGGGDRETQYF
once	TRBD1	TRBV12-3/TRBV12-4	TRBJ2-3	TGTGCCAGCAGTTTGAACAGGGGCAACACAGATACGCAGTATTTT	CASSLNRGNTDTQYF
medium-sized	TRBD1	TRBV20-1	TRBJ2-7	TGCAGTGCTAGGGGTGACAGGGGGGCTGGGTACGAGCAGTACTTC	CSARGDRGAGYEQYF
-	-	TRBV5-1	TRBJ2-3	TGCGCCAGCAATAGAGGGATTTCCGGGGGAACAGATACGCAGTATTTT	CASNRGISGGTDTQYF
-	TRBD2	TRBV9	TRBJ2-1	TGTGCCAGCAGCGCTCCTGGGATTGGTAGCGGGGCAAATGAGCAGTTCTTC	CASSAPGIGSGANEQFF
-	-	TRBV6-2/TRBV6-3	TRBJ2-5	TGTGCCAGCAGTTACCGGACAGCATCTCAAGAGACCCAGTACTTC	CASSYRTASQETQYF
-	-	TRBV6-6	TRBJ2-4	TGTGCCAGCAGCCCGTCAGGGGGGGGCCCCAAAAACATTCGGTACTTC	CASSPSGGGPKNIRYF
few	-	TRBV5-6	TRBJ2-1	TGTGCCAGCAGCTTGGCCCTGGCGGGATCACCCCACAATGAGCAGTTCTTC	CASSLALAGSPHNEQFF
-	-	TRBV14	TRBJ2-7	TGTGCCAGCAGCCATGCAAACGAGCAGTACTTC	CASSHANEQYF
-	TRBD1	TRBV4-2	TRBJ1-1	TGTGCCAGCAGCTCCCGGACAGGGGAGATTGAAGCTTTCTTT	CASSSRTGEIEAFF
few	-	TRBV4-3	TRBJ2-5	TGCGCCAGCAGCCGCACTAGGGGGGCAGAAGAGACCCAGTACTTC	CASSRTRGAEETQYF
few	TRBD1	TRBV19	TRBJ1-5	TGTGCCAGTAAAGGACAGGCCGGAACGCCCCAGCATTTT	CASKGQAGTPQHF
-	-	TRBV12-5	TRBJ2-5	TGTGCTAGTGGTTTGGTTCCCCGACAAGAGACCCAGTACTTC	CASGLVPRQETQYF
few	-	TRBV30	TRBJ2-1	TGTGCCTGGAATGACAGGCTTGGCGACAATGAGCAGTTCTTC	CAWNDRLGDNEQFF
once	TRBD2	TRBV6-1	TRBJ2-1	TGTGCGACCAGCGGTGGAGGACTAGCGGGACCCAACTCCTACAATGAGCAGTTCTTC	CATSGGGLAGPNSYNEQFF
-	-	TRBV18	TRBJ1-2	TGTGCCAGCTCACCTGTTACACGCGAGGCCCTCTATGGCTACACCTTC	CASSPVTREALYGYTF
-	TRBD2	TRBV6-1	TRBJ2-7	TGTGCCAGCAGTGATACGGGACTAGCGAATACGGAGTACTTC	CASSDTGLANTEYF
few	TRBD1	TRBV28	TRBJ2-3	TGTGCCAGCACCCACCTGCGGACAGGGGGGAGCACAGATACGCAGTATTTT	CASTHLRTGGSTDTQYF
-	-	TRBV10-2	TRBJ1-2	TGCGCCAGCAGGATGGGAAACCGGTTTAGGAATGGCTACACCTTC	CASRMGNRFRNGYTF
-	-	TRBV30	TRBJ2-7	TGTGCCTGGAGTGTCGGGAGATCCTACGAGCAGTACTTC	CAWSVGRSYEQYF
few	TRBD2	TRBV6-5	TRBJ2-3	TGTGCCAGCAGTTATGGGGGCGGGGGGATTACAGATACGCAGTATTTT	CASSYGGGGITDTQYF
-	-	TRBV11-2	TRBJ1-2	TGTGCCAGCAGCTTCGAGCGGAGTGAGGCCACCTTC	CASSFERSEATF
few	TRBD2	TRBV7-2	TRBJ2-2	TGTGCCAGCAGCCCCCCGGGGAGGGCGGCCGGGGAGCTGTTTTTT	CASSPPGRAAGELFF
once	TRBD2	TRBV10-3	TRBJ2-3	TGTGCCATCAGTGAGCCGGGACTAGTTTCAGATACGCAGTATTTT	CAISEPGLVSDTQYF
-	TRBD1	TRBV7-9	TRBJ1-1	TGTGCCAGCAGCTTATTACAGGGGCCTTACATGAACACTGAAGCTTTCTTT	CASSLLQGPYMNTEAFF
once	-	TRBV28	TRBJ1-4	TGTGCCACCGACCGCGGTTACGGGTCCGATGAAAAACTGTTTTTT	CATDRGYGSDEKLFF
few	-	TRBV5-5	TRBJ2-5	TGTGCCAGCAGCTTGTTGGTCAGACAAGAGACCCAGTACTTC	CASSLLVRQETQYF